The rows below give T cell receptor beta chains drawn from one sample of a study of blood T cell repertoires in COVID-19. Profiled with immunoSEQ multiplex PCR; TCRdb holds only in-frame clones, not every one. Of around 250,000 clones listed, around 84% are singletons. Sequencing was done on a sample of PBMCs or T cells enriched from blood (not recorded which). The receptor source for this set is a woman aged 50 to 60 who had recovered from COVID-19. Each CDR3 is given without its conserved first and last residue. Each record gives: J gene, V gene, clone size, CDR3 protein. The size of a clone is reported for some rows only, either as once, few or many, or as a class for expanded clones.

TRBJ1-2 TRBV18 . ASSPQSSEADGYT
TRBJ1-1 TRBV19 . ASSSDRGQGNTEAF
TRBJ2-1 TRBV9 . ASSVVSGLSSYNEQF
TRBJ1-4 TRBV28 . ASSTADEGREKLF
TRBJ2-7 TRBV2 . ASTGLDSYYEQY
TRBJ1-1 TRBV19 . ASSSLTGGINLNTEAF
TRBJ1-1 TRBV27 . ASSLKGQANTEAF
TRBJ1-4 TRBV6-5 . ASSFTGGGEKLF
TRBJ2-1 TRBV5-4 . ASSLVGDYNEQF
TRBJ1-1 TRBV3-1/TRBV3-2 . ASSHRDRGTEAF
TRBJ2-2 TRBV18 . ASSPFLQAESTGELF
TRBJ2-1 TRBV28 . ASSFLYNEQF
TRBJ2-7 TRBV11-2 . ASHGSGMAYEQY
TRBJ2-3 TRBV5-4 . ASSSGTSRTDTQY
TRBJ2-1 TRBV2 . ASIRRGNEQF
TRBJ1-2 TRBV19 . ASTSRQGSYGYT
TRBJ2-7 TRBV11-2 . ASSLDGAGGGY
TRBJ2-6 TRBV7-3 . ASSPAGTTGANVLT
TRBJ2-1 TRBV11-2 few ASSRGLAGGKVF
TRBJ2-7 TRBV6-5 . ASSRPGLVNEQY
TRBJ2-1 TRBV6-5 . ASCQREEYNEQF
TRBJ1-5 TRBV28 . ASGFGQGPQPQH
TRBJ1-1 TRBV6-5 . ASKGDRGRTEAF
TRBJ1-1 TRBV3-1/TRBV3-2 . ASSAQGAYTEAF
TRBJ1-1 TRBV7-8 . ASSTGQFNTEAF
TRBJ2-3 TRBV29-1 . SVDSGRSDTQY
TRBJ2-3 TRBV10-3 . AISDPGHFTDTQY
TRBJ2-1 TRBV5-1 . ASSSVAGGPFDEQF
TRBJ1-2 TRBV3-1/TRBV3-2 . ASSQVRGRVEGYT
TRBJ2-7 TRBV9 . ASSAASGSSSEQY
TRBJ2-2 TRBV7-7 . ASSPGQGYTGELF
TRBJ2-1 TRBV14 . ASSQANRDRYGNEQF
TRBJ1-5 TRBV19 . ASSREGNQPQH
TRBJ2-1 TRBV27 once ASSLLLAGGHYNEQF
TRBJ1-1 TRBV23-1 few ASSQFREGSNTEAF
TRBJ2-7 TRBV28 . ASSLGGGGYEQY
TRBJ1-5 TRBV28 few ASSLVTGWNQPQH
TRBJ2-2 TRBV27 . ASSLFRELAGELF
TRBJ2-7 TRBV7-7 . ASTIGTPYEQY
TRBJ1-1 TRBV7-9 . ASSLARGMNTEAF
TRBJ1-6 TRBV7-3 . ASSRQGDNSPLH
TRBJ2-7 TRBV7-8 . ASTLLRDRGPYEQY
TRBJ2-7 TRBV4-2 . ASSPATSGSYEQY
TRBJ2-3 TRBV7-2 . ASGPITSGSRTDTQY
TRBJ1-5 TRBV27 . ASSFTGREYQPQH